The T cell receptor beta chain described here comes from a study of regulatory T cells in long-lasting Graves disease. The study, taken as a whole, reports: Those with persistent Graves' had less TCR diversity than newly diagnosed patients. Persistent patients shared more public clonotypes (under 3,000) than newly diagnosed patients (around 1,000).

The CDR3 runs to 14 residues. Trimming left V 5 bases short and J 6 bases short, with 18 bases between. Germline CDR1 and CDR2: DFQATT and SNEGSKA (reference sequence). Assembly of TCR beta libraries relied on iRepertoire HTBI primers together with Arm-PCR of CDR3 regions. MiXCR, run by TCRdb on the multiplex PCR reads, gives a single entry per CDR3 protein. The sample carries some 450,000 distinct CDR3 sequences, less than 20% recorded once. This clonotype was seen many times. Its matching antigen is unknown. Regarding time point: newly diagnosed GD, antithyroid drugs for less than 3 months. TCR sequences were obtained from RNA taken from PBMCs. This same sample was also part of a study on T cells in Graves' hyperthyroidism and ophthalmopathy. That work states: Graves' hyperthyroidism is called stable when ophthalmopathy does not progress within 18 months. Primed by the HTBI set, a first-round RT-PCR was run on the TCR CDR3.

The receptor was derived from a woman in her twenties or thirties with Graves disease. Sequenced material: peripheral blood mononuclear cells (PBMCs), taken at new diagnosis, from a patient treated with antithyroid drugs. The rearrangement joins TRBV20-1 to TRBJ2-3, with a tentative D call TRBD2 (6 bases). The CDR3 region is CSAHKGLARDTQYF. CDR3 coding DNA: TGCAGTGCTCACAAGGGGCTAGCGAGGGATACGCAGTATTTT.